This paragraph reports one T cell receptor (beta chain). This CDR3 has 13 amino acids. Germline CDR1 GTSNPN, CDR2 SVGIG (reference sequence). The ends lost 2 bases at V and 5 bases at J; junction bases unmatched: 5. This sample was taken from a study of glioma-infiltrating T cells after dendritic cell vaccination. Study as a whole: At biweekly intervals, patients got three intradermal dendritic cell vaccine injections.

Up to about 2 ug genomic DNA was used for TCRB CDR3 amplification. Method: immunoSEQ multiplex PCR; TCRdb's copy keeps in-frame clones and lacks some. The sample lists tens of thousands of clones; more than 65% were seen once. This material consisted of blood, taken before dendritic cell vaccination. This TCR came from a human donor with glioblastoma. The J gene is TRBJ1-1, the V gene TRBV30, with 7 bases aligning to TRBD1. CDR3 residues: CAWSKAGGTEAFF. As DNA, the CDR3 is TGTGCCTGGAGTAAGGCAGGGGGGACTGAAGCTTTCTTT.